A selection of T cell receptor beta chains follows, all from one sample in a study of blood T cell repertoires in COVID-19. The data were produced by immunoSEQ multiplex PCR, yet TCRdb's version contains in-frame clones alone and is incomplete. The profile shows some 140,000 clones, less than 90% of them singletons. The sequencing sample was made of peripheral blood. These receptors originate from a man aged 60 to 69 with acute or convalescent COVID-19. Each CDR3 is given with its conserved first and last residue. The order of the fields is J gene, clone size, D gene, V gene, CDR3 DNA, CDR3 protein. The D gene is left open where the match is weak. The listing skips clone size in some rows; elsewhere it reads once, few, many or a size class.

TRBJ2-3,-,TRBD2,TRBV19,TGTGCCAGTAGTACAGGGACTAGCGGGAGGTCAGATACGCAGTATTTT,CASSTGTSGRSDTQYF
TRBJ2-7,-,TRBD2,TRBV6-5,TGTGCCAGCAGTTCGCCGGGACTAGGATTCTACGAGCAGTACTTC,CASSSPGLGFYEQYF
TRBJ1-5,-,-,TRBV6-5,TGTGCCAGCAGTCCCGGGACCACTCGGGAGCAGCCCCAGCATTTT,CASSPGTTREQPQHF
TRBJ2-5,-,TRBD2,TRBV5-5,TGTGCCAGCAGCTTGGAGGGGACTAGCTTTGAGACCCAGTACTTC,CASSLEGTSFETQYF
TRBJ2-7,-,TRBD2,TRBV29-1,TGCAGCGTTGAACGTTCTGGGAGCGGGGCCTACGAGCAGTACTTC,CSVERSGSGAYEQYF
TRBJ2-1,-,TRBD2,TRBV6-5,TGTGCCAGTAGAACGACTAGCGGGGGGAACAATGAGCAGTTCTTC,CASRTTSGGNNEQFF
TRBJ1-2,-,-,TRBV12-5,TGTGCTAGTGCCATGAAGGGGCATAGGGGCTACACCTTC,CASAMKGHRGYTF
TRBJ2-3,-,-,TRBV10-1,TGCGCCAGCAGTGAGTCCGCGAACACAGATACGCAGTATTTT,CASSESANTDTQYF
TRBJ2-3,-,-,TRBV19,TGTGCCAGTAGTATCGCCCCGGGACGGCGCGGGAATACGCAGTATTTT,CASSIAPGRRGNTQYF
TRBJ2-3,-,-,TRBV5-6,TGTGCCAGCAGCTTGTTCACTACCACAGATACGCAGTATTTT,CASSLFTTTDTQYF
TRBJ1-2,-,TRBD1,TRBV19,TGTGCCACCCTAACACAGGGGAGGAGTGGCTACACCTTC,CATLTQGRSGYTF
TRBJ2-2,once,-,TRBV6-5,TGTGCCAGCCGGATTTCGCGAGGCACCGGGGAGCTGTTTTTT,CASRISRGTGELFF
TRBJ1-2,-,TRBD1,TRBV27,TGTGCCAGCAGCCCGGGACAGGCCTATGGCTACACCTTC,CASSPGQAYGYTF
TRBJ2-5,-,-,TRBV5-1,TGCGCCAGCAGAACGGCAGGGGCGGAGACCCAGTACTTC,CASRTAGAETQYF
TRBJ2-3,-,TRBD2,TRBV5-1,TGCGCCAGCAGCTTGGCCCTGCGGGGGGGCTGGGATACGCAGTATTTT,CASSLALRGGWDTQYF
TRBJ2-3,-,-,TRBV5-1,TGCGCCAGCAGCTACGGACAGATCTCCCCAGATACGCAGTATTTT,CASSYGQISPDTQYF
TRBJ1-5,-,TRBD1,TRBV19,TGTGCCAGTAGTAGGGGGACAGATAGCAATCAGCCCCAGCATTTT,CASSRGTDSNQPQHF
TRBJ2-7,-,-,TRBV5-1,TGCGCCAGCAGTCCTACAGGGACCAACGAGCAGTACTTC,CASSPTGTNEQYF
TRBJ1-1,-,-,TRBV5-1,TGCGCCAGCAGGGCTTTGACTGCGAACACTGAAGCTTTCTTT,CASRALTANTEAFF
TRBJ2-3,-,TRBD2,TRBV3-1/TRBV3-2,TGTGCCAGCAGCCCCCGTCTAGCGGGGAACACAGATACGCAGTATTTT,CASSPRLAGNTDTQYF
TRBJ2-3,-,TRBD2,TRBV4-2,TGTGCCAGCAGCCAAGTGATAGCGGGAGGGCCGACAGATACGCAGTATTTT,CASSQVIAGGPTDTQYF
TRBJ1-5,-,-,TRBV19,TGTGCCAGTAGTGACGGGAAGCCCCAGCATTTT,CASSDGKPQHF
TRBJ2-1,-,-,TRBV6-4,TGTGCCAGCAGTGACTCGGTGGGGGCCGGGTACAATGAGCAGTTCTTC,CASSDSVGAGYNEQFF
TRBJ1-4,-,-,TRBV5-1,TGCGCCAGCAGTCTAACTACAGGAGCTAATGAAAAACTGTTTTTT,CASSLTTGANEKLFF
TRBJ1-2,-,-,TRBV30,TGTGCCCTTTCGACAGGTTCTTCTTATGGCTACACCTTC,CALSTGSSYGYTF
TRBJ1-1,-,-,TRBV30,TGTGCCGTCAGGCCAGGGGCCAACACTGAAGCTTTCTTT,CAVRPGANTEAFF
TRBJ1-4,-,-,TRBV12-3/TRBV12-4,TGTGCCAGCAGGGTCAGGCTGAATGAAAAACTGTTTTTT,CASRVRLNEKLFF
TRBJ2-2,once,TRBD2,TRBV3-1/TRBV3-2,TGTGCCAGCAGCCAAGCGGGACTAGCAGTAGTCACCGGGGAGCTGTTTTTT,CASSQAGLAVVTGELFF
TRBJ2-7,-,-,TRBV7-2,TGTGCCAGCAGCTTAGTAATCTCCGTCCACGAGCAGTACTTC,CASSLVISVHEQYF
TRBJ1-6,few,-,TRBV14,TGTGCCAGCAGCCTAGGGGGTAATAATTCACCCCTCCACTTT,CASSLGGNNSPLHF
TRBJ1-1,few,TRBD1,TRBV10-3,TGTGCCATCAGTGCATCTGTCGGGGACAGGGGGAAAACTGAAGCTTTCTTT,CAISASVGDRGKTEAFF
TRBJ2-7,-,TRBD1,TRBV18,TGTGCCAGCTCACCCCCCTTCCGGGACAGGGTCGGCGAGCAGTACTTC,CASSPPFRDRVGEQYF
TRBJ2-5,-,TRBD1,TRBV7-7,TGTGCCAGCAGCTCCGACAGGGCCGAGGAGACCCAGTACTTC,CASSSDRAEETQYF
TRBJ1-2,-,TRBD1,TRBV10-1,TGCGCCAGCAGATCCGAACAGGGGACGGACTATGGCTACACCTTC,CASRSEQGTDYGYTF
TRBJ2-3,-,-,TRBV5-1,TGCGCCAGCAGCTTGATGGGAGGCGGCACAGATACGCAGTATTTT,CASSLMGGGTDTQYF
TRBJ1-6,-,TRBD1,TRBV5-1,TGCGCCAGCAGCGGATCCGGGACAGGGTATAATTCACCCCTCCACTTT,CASSGSGTGYNSPLHF
TRBJ2-3,-,-,TRBV6-5,TGTGCCAGCAGGCACCGAGCTGAGGTAACAGATACGCAGTATTTT,CASRHRAEVTDTQYF
TRBJ1-3,-,TRBD1,TRBV25-1,TGTGCCAGCAGTGATGACAGGGCTTTCTCTGGAAACACCATATATTTT,CASSDDRAFSGNTIYF
TRBJ1-4,-,TRBD1,TRBV30,TGTGCCTGGAGTGTATGGACAGGGGCCGAAAAACTGTTTTTT,CAWSVWTGAEKLFF
TRBJ2-1,once,TRBD2,TRBV2,TGTGCCAGCAGTGAAGGGAGTGGACGACTAGCGGGAGACGAGCAGTTCTTC,CASSEGSGRLAGDEQFF
TRBJ2-3,-,-,TRBV5-4,TGTGCCAGCAGCGTCCAACTAAATCTAGCGACAGATACGCAGTATTTT,CASSVQLNLATDTQYF
TRBJ2-3,-,TRBD1,TRBV24-1,TGTGCCACCAGTGATCGGGACAGGGGCGCAGATACGCAGTATTTT,CATSDRDRGADTQYF
TRBJ1-4,-,-,TRBV6-5,TGTGCCAGCAGTTACTCGAAGGAGGGAATTAATGAAAAACTGTTTTTT,CASSYSKEGINEKLFF
TRBJ1-5,-,-,TRBV20-1,TGCAGTGCTAGTAAAGGTCGGCAGGGGAATCAGCCCCAGCATTTT,CSASKGRQGNQPQHF
TRBJ1-2,-,TRBD1,TRBV10-1,TGCGCCAGCGGAAGCAGGGGGAACTATGGCTACACCTTC,CASGSRGNYGYTF
TRBJ2-7,-,-,TRBV4-1,TGCGCCAGCAGCCCCCAGGTAGTTGTATCCTACGAGCAGTACTTC,CASSPQVVVSYEQYF
TRBJ1-5,-,-,TRBV25-1,TGTGCCAGCAGTGATTGGGGCGCGCGGCCCCAGCATTTT,CASSDWGARPQHF
TRBJ2-5,-,-,TRBV20-1,TGCAGTGCTTACAGGGAAGAGACCCAGTACTTC,CSAYREETQYF
TRBJ1-1,-,TRBD1,TRBV7-3,TGTGCCAGCAGCACCCGCAAGGGACAGGTGAACACTGAAGCTTTCTTT,CASSTRKGQVNTEAFF